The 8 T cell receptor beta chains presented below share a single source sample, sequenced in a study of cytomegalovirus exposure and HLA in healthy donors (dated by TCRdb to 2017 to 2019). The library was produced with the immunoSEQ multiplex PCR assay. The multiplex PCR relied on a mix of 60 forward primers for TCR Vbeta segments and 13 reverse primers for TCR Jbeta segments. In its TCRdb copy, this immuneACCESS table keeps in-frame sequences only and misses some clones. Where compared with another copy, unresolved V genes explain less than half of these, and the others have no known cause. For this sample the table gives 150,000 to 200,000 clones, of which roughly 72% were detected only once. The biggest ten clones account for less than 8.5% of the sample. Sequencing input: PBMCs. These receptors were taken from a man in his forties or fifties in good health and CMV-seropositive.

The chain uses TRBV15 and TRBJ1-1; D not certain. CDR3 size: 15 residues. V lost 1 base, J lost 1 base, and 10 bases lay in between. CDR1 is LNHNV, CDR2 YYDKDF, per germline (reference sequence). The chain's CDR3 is CATSRGWGENTEAFF. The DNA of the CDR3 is TGTGCCACCAGCAGAGGTTGGGGAGAGAACACTGAAGCTTTCTTT.

Here the CDR3 DNA reads TGTGCCAGCAAAGAGAGCAATCAGCCCCAGCATTTT. Amino acid sequence: CASKESNQPQHF. The chain combines TRBV6-5 with TRBJ1-5; D is uncertain. CDR1 and CDR2 from the germline V gene are MNHEY and SVGAGI. CDR3 length: 12 amino acids. Trimming stripped 7 bases from V and 1 base from J, with 5 bases between.

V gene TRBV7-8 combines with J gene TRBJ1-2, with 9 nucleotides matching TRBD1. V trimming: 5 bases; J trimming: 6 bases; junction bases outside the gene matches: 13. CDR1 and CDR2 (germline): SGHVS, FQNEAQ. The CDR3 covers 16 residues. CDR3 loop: CASSDPGQGMWDGYTF. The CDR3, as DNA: TGTGCCAGCAGCGACCCGGGACAGGGAATGTGGGATGGCTACACCTTC.

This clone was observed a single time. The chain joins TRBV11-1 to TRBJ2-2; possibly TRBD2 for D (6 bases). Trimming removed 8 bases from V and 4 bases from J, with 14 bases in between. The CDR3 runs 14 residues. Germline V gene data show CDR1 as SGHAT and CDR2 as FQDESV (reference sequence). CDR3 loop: CASVLGAGTGELFF. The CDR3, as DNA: TGTGCCAGCGTCCTAGGAGCGGGCACCGGGGAGCTGTTTTTT.

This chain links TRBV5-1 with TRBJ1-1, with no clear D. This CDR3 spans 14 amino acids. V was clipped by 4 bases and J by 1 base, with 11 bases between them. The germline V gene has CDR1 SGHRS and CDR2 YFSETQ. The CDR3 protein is CASSVEEGNTEAFF. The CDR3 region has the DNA TGCGCCAGCAGCGTGGAGGAGGGGAACACTGAAGCTTTCTTT.

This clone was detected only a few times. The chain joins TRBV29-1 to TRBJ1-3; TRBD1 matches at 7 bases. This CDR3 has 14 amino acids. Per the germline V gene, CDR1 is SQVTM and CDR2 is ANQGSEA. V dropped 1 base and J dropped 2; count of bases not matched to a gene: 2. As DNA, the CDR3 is TGCAGCGTTGAAGGGACAGGTACTGGAAACACCATATATTTT. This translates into CSVEGTGTGNTIYF.

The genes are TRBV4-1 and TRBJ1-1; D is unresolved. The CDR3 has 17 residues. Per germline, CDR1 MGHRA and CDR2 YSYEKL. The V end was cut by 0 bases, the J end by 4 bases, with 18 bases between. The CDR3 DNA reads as TGCGCCAGCAGCCAAGATAACTGGGAGGGCCAAATCACTGAAGCTTTCTTT. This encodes CASSQDNWEGQITEAFF.

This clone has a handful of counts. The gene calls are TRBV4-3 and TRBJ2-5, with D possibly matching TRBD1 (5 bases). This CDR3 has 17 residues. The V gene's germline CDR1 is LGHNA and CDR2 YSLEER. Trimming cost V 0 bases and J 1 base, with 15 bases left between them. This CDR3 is CASSQERPGQLQETQYF. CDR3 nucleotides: TGCGCCAGCAGCCAAGAGAGGCCAGGACAACTCCAAGAGACCCAGTACTTC.